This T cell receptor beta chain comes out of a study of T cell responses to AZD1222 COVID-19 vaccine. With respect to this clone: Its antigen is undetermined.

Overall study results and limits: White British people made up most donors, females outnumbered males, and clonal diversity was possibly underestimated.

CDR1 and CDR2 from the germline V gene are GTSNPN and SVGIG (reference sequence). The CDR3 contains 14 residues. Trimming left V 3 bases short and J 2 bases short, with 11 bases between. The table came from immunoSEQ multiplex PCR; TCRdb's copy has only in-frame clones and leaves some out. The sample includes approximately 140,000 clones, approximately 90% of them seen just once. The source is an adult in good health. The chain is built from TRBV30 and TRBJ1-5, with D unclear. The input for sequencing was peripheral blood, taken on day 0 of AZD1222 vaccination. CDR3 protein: CAWSKSTGNQPQHF. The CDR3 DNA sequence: TGTGCCTGGAGCAAAAGCACCGGCAATCAGCCCCAGCATTTT.